Listed here are 32 T cell receptor beta chains from one sample, sequenced in a study of control samples from healthy donors and cancer patients. Repertoires were generated with immunoSEQ multiplex PCR, while TCRdb's copy carries only in-frame clones and drops some. The sample shows around 140,000 clones, about nine tenths of them seen only once. Sequencing was done on a sample of PBMCs. These receptors all stem from a man aged 50-60 years with head and neck cancer.

This chain connects TRBV27 to TRBJ2-3, with 11 bases aligning to TRBD2. Per germline, CDR1 MNHEY and CDR2 SMNVEV (reference sequence). The CDR3 is 15 amino acids. The trim removed 6 bases at V and 4 bases at J, leaving 6 bases unmatched. CDR3: CASSLLAGVPDTQYF. As DNA, the CDR3 is TGTGCCAGCAGCCTACTAGCGGGAGTGCCAGATACGCAGTATTTT.

V and J are TRBV9 and TRBJ2-1; D gene uncertain. Trimming removed 0 bases from V and 6 bases from J, with 10 bases in between. Germline V gene sequence: CDR1 SGDLS, CDR2 YYNGEE. This CDR3 contains 14 residues. CDR3 DNA sequence: TGTGCCAGCAGCGTAGCAAAAGTCTCCAATGAGCAGTTCTTC. Protein product: CASSVAKVSNEQFF.

The V and J genes are TRBV27 and TRBJ1-5; TRBD1 aligns across 9 bases. The CDR3 has 15 residues. Germline CDR1 reads MNHEY; CDR2 reads SMNVEV (reference sequence). J was trimmed by 9 bases and V by 2 bases; bases with no gene match: 8. CDR3: CASSLAGQGLSPQHF. The CDR3 DNA reads as TGTGCCAGCAGTTTAGCGGGACAGGGCCTTTCGCCCCAGCATTTT.

This chain connects TRBV7-8 to TRBJ1-1; no firm D call. The germline gives CDR1 SGHVS, CDR2 FQNEAQ. CDR3 length: 17 amino acids. V was pared by 2 bases and J by 4 bases, with 20 bases between. The DNA of the CDR3 is TGTGCCAGCAGCTTACACCAAGGAGGTACCGTGGGCACTGAAGCTTTCTTT. It is translated as CASSLHQGGTVGTEAFF.

J is TRBJ2-2 and V is TRBV29-1; D ambiguous. CDR3 length: 11 residues. Germline V gives CDR1 SQVTM, CDR2 ANQGSEA. V was pared by 4 bases and J by 6 bases, with 6 bases between. The CDR3 coding sequence is TGCAGCGTTGTCTTTGCCGGGGAGCTGTTTTTT. Residues: CSVVFAGELFF.

V is TRBV27 and J is TRBJ2-6; D ambiguous. Germline assignment: CDR1 MNHEY and CDR2 SMNVEV (reference sequence). The length of the CDR3 is 15 residues. V shed 2 bases and J shed 0 bases, with 5 bases lying between them. CDR3 in DNA: TGTGCCAGCAGTTTAGAGAGCTCTGGGGCCAACGTCCTGACTTTC. Amino acid sequence: CASSLESSGANVLTF.

CDR3 in amino acids: CASSLTGSSNQPQHF. CDR3 in DNA: TGTGCCAGCAGTTTGACAGGGAGCAGCAATCAGCCCCAGCATTTT. The J gene is TRBJ1-5, the V gene TRBV27, with TRBD1 matching over 7 bases. This CDR3 is 15 amino acids long. Trimming removed 3 bases from V and 1 base from J; junction bases left unmatched: 3. CDR1 is MNHEY and CDR2 is SMNVEV in the germline V gene (reference sequence).

The J gene is TRBJ1-1, the V gene TRBV19; 8 bases align to TRBD1. The CDR3 contains 14 residues. The V gene end was trimmed by 3 bases and the J gene end by 1 base; junction bases not matched to a gene: 1. The V gene's germline CDR1 is LNHDA and CDR2 SQIVND (reference sequence). Here the CDR3 reads CASSMQGANTEAFF. In nucleotides, the CDR3 is TGTGCCAGTAGTATGCAGGGGGCGAACACTGAAGCTTTCTTT.

The CDR3 DNA reads TGCGCCAGCAGAGCGGGGCCCTACAATGAGCAGTTCTTC. As protein: CASRAGPYNEQFF. The V and J genes are TRBV10-2 and TRBJ2-1, with 7 bases matching TRBD2. This CDR3 comprises 13 residues. CDR1 is WSHSY and CDR2 is SAAADI in the germline V gene. Trimming at V came to 6 bases and at J to 2 bases, leaving 1 base not matched to a gene.

V is TRBV27 and J is TRBJ2-1, with 7 positions matching TRBD1. The CDR3 has 14 amino acids. Per the germline V gene, CDR1 is MNHEY and CDR2 is SMNVEV (reference sequence). V lost 5 bases and J lost 2; bases outside the gene matches: 3. CDR3 nucleotides: TGTGCCAGCAGTCCGCAGGGGGCCTACAATGAGCAGTTCTTC. Amino acids: CASSPQGAYNEQFF.

The gene calls are TRBV18 and TRBJ2-7; 8 nucleotides align to TRBD2. This CDR3 has 15 amino acids. Germline trimming cut 2 bases from V and 2 bases from J; bases unmatched to any gene: 5. In germline, CDR1 is KGHSH, CDR2 LQKENI. The CDR3 loop reads CASSPRRGATYEQYF. CDR3 sequence (DNA): TGTGCCAGCTCACCAAGGCGGGGGGCTACCTACGAGCAGTACTTC. Full variable domain (remainder filled in from reference TRBV18 and TRBJ2-7): NAGVMQNPRHLVRRRGQEARLRCSPMKGHSHVYWYRQLPEEGLKFMVYLQKENIIDESGMPKERFSAEFPKEGPSILRIQQVVRGDSAAYFCASSPRRGATYEQYFGPGTRLTVT.

This clone came up once. V is TRBV5-1 and J is TRBJ2-7, with D uncertain. Germline values: CDR1 SGHRS, CDR2 YFSETQ. The CDR3 loop spans 14 amino acids. Trimming stripped 5 bases from V and 7 bases from J, with 19 bases between. CDR3 sequence: CASSSFLPSNEQYF. As DNA, the CDR3 is TGCGCCAGCAGTAGCTTCCTTCCCTCTAATGAGCAGTACTTC.

The chain is built from TRBV5-1 and TRBJ2-1; 10 bases line up with TRBD1. The CDR3 consists of 15 residues. Trimming took 2 bases from V and 3 from J; bases not matched to a gene: 2. CDR1 SGHRS and CDR2 YFSETQ come from the germline V gene. The CDR3 reads CASSLRDRGYNEQFF. The CDR3 DNA is TGCGCCAGCAGCTTACGGGACAGGGGCTACAATGAGCAGTTCTTC.

This rearrangement joins TRBV5-1 to TRBJ2-1; 8 bases map to TRBD2. The V and J ends lost 7 bases and 6 bases, in that order; junction bases with no gene match: 15. The CDR3 totals 16 residues. In germline, CDR1 is SGHRS, CDR2 YFSETQ. The CDR3 protein is CASEGSGGPRSNEQFF. DNA for the CDR3: TGCGCCAGCGAGGGGAGCGGGGGCCCACGTTCCAATGAGCAGTTCTTC.

The gene calls are TRBV7-2 and TRBJ2-1, with D perhaps given as TRBD1 or TRBD2 (5 bases each). The CDR3 extends over 14 amino acids. CDR1 SGHTA and CDR2 FQGNSA come from the germline V gene. The ends were cut back, 7 bases at V and 9 bases at J, with 19 bases in the middle. The DNA for the CDR3 is TGTGCCAGCATCGCCGGGACCCCTTGGGGTGAGCAGTTCTTC. Its translation: CASIAGTPWGEQFF.

The gene calls are TRBV14 and TRBJ2-6; D remains unclear. CDR3 length: 19 residues. In germline, CDR1 is SGHDN, CDR2 FVKESK. V was pared by 0 bases and J by 0 bases, with 15 bases between. The CDR3 region has the DNA TGTGCCAGCAGCCAAGATAAAGGAGTAGGCTTCTCTGGGGCCAACGTCCTGACTTTC. Amino acid sequence: CASSQDKGVGFSGANVLTF.

This clone was counted a single time. The chain has TRBV2 and TRBJ2-1; TRBD2 might be the D (5 bases). The CDR3 length is 15 residues. Trimming left V 10 bases short and J 2 bases short, with 18 bases between. Germline CDR1 reads SNHLY; CDR2 reads FYNNEI. The CDR3 is CATLSGIPPYNEQFF. In nucleotides, the CDR3 is TGTGCCACCTTGAGCGGAATCCCCCCCTACAATGAGCAGTTCTTC.

This clone was seen a handful of times. The chain recombines TRBV20-1 with TRBJ1-1; TRBD1 aligns across 7 bases. The CDR3 consists of 15 residues. V was pared by 3 bases and J by 4 bases, with 11 bases of the junction left unmatched. Germline V gene lookup returns CDR1 DFQATT and CDR2 SNEGSKA (reference sequence). The CDR3 is CSASKTGRRVTEAFF. For the CDR3, the DNA is TGCAGTGCTAGTAAGACAGGGAGAAGAGTCACTGAAGCTTTCTTT.

The J gene is TRBJ2-7, the V gene TRBV4-1, with 9 bases that match TRBD1. This CDR3 has 15 residues. V lost 0 bases, J lost 3 bases, and 3 bases stayed unmatched. Germline V gene lookup returns CDR1 MGHRA and CDR2 YSYEKL. The CDR3 DNA sequence: TGCGCCAGCAGCCAAGAACAGGGGGCGCACTACGAGCAGTACTTC. This translates into CASSQEQGAHYEQYF.

The chain employs TRBV7-2 and TRBJ2-5; D ambiguous. CDR1 is SGHTA and CDR2 is FQGNSA in the germline V gene. CDR3 length: 15 residues. Trimming took off 1 base at V and 9 bases at J, with 18 bases between the two ends. CDR3 region: CASSLGAAVAVAQYF. Here the CDR3 DNA reads TGTGCCAGCAGCTTAGGGGCAGCCGTCGCCGTGGCCCAGTACTTC.

This clone appeared a single time. The chain has TRBV7-8 and TRBJ1-2; TRBD1 matches at 7 bases. Per the germline V gene, CDR1 is SGHVS and CDR2 is FQNEAQ. The CDR3 contains 13 residues. V lost 5 bases, J lost 7 bases, and 7 bases stayed unmatched. The CDR3 DNA reads as TGTGCCAGCAGCATCACAGGGGTGGGTGGCTACACCTTC. This gives the protein CASSITGVGGYTF.

This clone was seen a few times. The chain has TRBV5-1 and TRBJ2-1; D may be TRBD1 (6 bases). The CDR3 is 14 residues long. V lost 7 bases and J lost 5, with 16 bases in between. CDR1 and CDR2 (germline): SGHRS, YFSETQ. CDR3 bases: TGCGCCAGCGGGTTAGACAGGAACAACAATGAGCAGTTCTTC. Its protein is CASGLDRNNNEQFF.

The CDR3 sequence is CAWSQTHQETQYF. For the CDR3, the DNA is TGTGCCTGGAGTCAGACCCACCAAGAGACCCAGTACTTC. The chain uses TRBV30 and TRBJ2-5, with D unclear. The CDR3 is 13 amino acids. The V and J ends lost 2 bases and 0 bases respectively, with 7 bases between them. CDR1 is GTSNPN and CDR2 is SVGIG in the germline V gene (reference sequence).

The chain employs TRBV30 and TRBJ1-2; possible D gene TRBD1, 6 bases. The germline CDR1 and CDR2 sequences are GTSNPN and SVGIG (reference sequence). The CDR3 covers 16 residues. The ends were cut back, 0 bases at V and 1 base at J, with 15 bases in the middle. The CDR3 spells CAWSVTRQDYNYGYTF. The CDR3 DNA reads as TGTGCCTGGAGTGTAACCCGACAGGATTATAACTATGGCTACACCTTC.

The chain combines TRBV7-9 with TRBJ2-6; D not resolved. Trimming removed 3 bases at V and 1 base at J, with 10 bases between. Germline V gene data show CDR1 as SEHNR and CDR2 as FQNEAQ (reference sequence). This CDR3 comprises 16 residues. CDR3 in DNA: TGTGCCAGCAGCTTGACCATGGGGTCTGGGGCCAACGTCCTGACTTTC. It codes for CASSLTMGSGANVLTF.

The chain recombines TRBV10-3 with TRBJ1-5, with D possibly TRBD1 on 6 matching bases. Germline V lookup: CDR1 ENHRY, CDR2 SYGVKD. CDR3 length: 14 residues. Trimming left V 6 bases short and J 4 bases short, with 13 bases between. CDR3 amino acids: CAISKGGGNQPQHF. The DNA of the CDR3 is TGTGCCATCAGCAAGGGGGGAGGGAATCAGCCCCAGCATTTT.

The chain employs TRBV7-8 and TRBJ2-7; a weak D match, TRBD1 (5 bases). Trimming removed 1 base at V and 4 bases at J, with 11 bases between. The germline V gene encodes CDR1 SGHVS and CDR2 FQNEAQ. The CDR3 covers 14 residues. CDR3 region: CASSLVGPEYEQYF. The CDR3 region has the DNA TGTGCCAGCAGCTTAGTGGGGCCTGAGTACGAGCAGTACTTC.

In its sample, this clone was seen a few times. The chain uses TRBV5-6 and TRBJ2-7; 9 bases align to TRBD1. V shed 0 bases, J shed 3 bases, and the junction held 1 base outside the gene matches. The CDR3 length is 14 residues. Per the germline V gene, CDR1 is SGHDT and CDR2 is YYEEEE. Here the CDR3 reads CASSLVDRGYEQYF. The CDR3 coding sequence is TGTGCCAGCAGCTTGGTGGACAGGGGCTACGAGCAGTACTTC.

The rearrangement joins TRBV6-1 to TRBJ2-2; no firm D call. The CDR3 runs to 12 residues. V was clipped by 2 bases and J by 6 bases, with 4 bases between them. Per germline, CDR1 MNHNS and CDR2 SASEGT. The CDR3 DNA reads TGTGCCAGCAGTGAAAGGCCCGGGGAGCTGTTTTTT. Translating gives CASSERPGELFF.

The rearrangement links TRBV18 to TRBJ2-6; 7 bases match TRBD1. The CDR3 has 17 amino acids. The ends lost 6 bases at V and 0 bases at J; junction bases unmatched: 8. Germline V gene sequence: CDR1 KGHSH, CDR2 LQKENI. The CDR3 region has the DNA TGTGCCAGCTCCCTCAGGGACAGACCCTCTGGGGCCAACGTCCTGACTTTC. Translation: CASSLRDRPSGANVLTF.

As to this clone: An end of the junction differs from the germline gene, which may be a read error. The chain uses TRBV7-7 and TRBJ2-1; D is ambiguous. This CDR3 comprises 15 residues. CDR1 is SSHAT, CDR2 FNYEAQ, per germline (reference sequence). CDR3 in amino acids: CASSLASDSYNEQFF. The CDR3 DNA follows: TGTGCTAGCAGCTTAGCATCGGACTCCTACAATGAGCAGTTCTTC. The variable domain in full, with the rest retrieved from reference TRBV7-7 and TRBJ2-1, is GAGVSQSPRYKVTKRGQDVTLRCDPISSHATLYWYQQALGQGPEFLTYFNYEAQPDKSGLPSDRFSAERPEGSISTLTIQRTEQRDSAMYRCASSLASDSYNEQFFGPGTRLTVL.

The V gene is TRBV5-1, the J gene TRBJ2-7; D gene unclear. Looked up from germline, CDR1 is SGHRS and CDR2 is YFSETQ. This CDR3 region has 13 residues. Between the trimmed V and J ends, which lost 2 bases and 0 bases, there was a span of 6 bases. The CDR3 DNA reads TGCGCCAGCAGCTTAGGCTACTCCTACGAGCAGTACTTC. It is translated as CASSLGYSYEQYF.